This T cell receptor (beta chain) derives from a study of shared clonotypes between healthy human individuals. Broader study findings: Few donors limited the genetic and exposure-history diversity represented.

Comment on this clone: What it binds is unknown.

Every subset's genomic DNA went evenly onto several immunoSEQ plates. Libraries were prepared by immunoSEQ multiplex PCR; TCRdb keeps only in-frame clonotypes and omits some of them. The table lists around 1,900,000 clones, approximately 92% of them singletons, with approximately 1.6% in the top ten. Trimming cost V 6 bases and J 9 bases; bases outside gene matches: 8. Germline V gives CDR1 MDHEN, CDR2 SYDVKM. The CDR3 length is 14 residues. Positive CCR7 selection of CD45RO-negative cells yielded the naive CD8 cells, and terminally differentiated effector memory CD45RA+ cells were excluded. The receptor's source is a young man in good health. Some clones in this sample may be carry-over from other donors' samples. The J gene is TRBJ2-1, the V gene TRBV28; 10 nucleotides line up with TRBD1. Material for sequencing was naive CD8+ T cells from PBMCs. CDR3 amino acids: CASSLLRDRGEQFF. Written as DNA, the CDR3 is TGTGCCAGCAGCCTTCTCCGGGACAGGGGTGAGCAGTTCTTC.